A single TCR beta chain is shown here with its context. Its specificity is not known. This was the immunoSEQ version 4 assay in survey mode. Only in-frame clones appear in the TCRdb table, and some are missing; sequencing was by immunoSEQ multiplex PCR. The table includes about 36,000 clones, 82% detected once. The entry originates in a study of persistence of HIV-infected CD4 T cells. Germline V lookup: CDR1 MGHRA, CDR2 YSYEKL. Germline trimming cut 3 bases from V and 7 bases from J; bases unmatched to any gene: 16. The CDR3 covers 18 residues. The stimulus was an HIV-1 Gag 15-mer peptide pool, about 1 ug/peptide/mL. Memory cells lacking CD40L and CD69 with high CD45RO were sorted.

The chain links TRBV4-1 to TRBJ2-1; 9 bases map to TRBD1. The material was cultured CD4+ T cells from PBMCs, obtained from a patient who received antiretroviral therapy. The TCR originated in an adult with HIV. The donor label of this sample is uncertain. CDR3 residues: CASSQQLGGQGLANEQFF. DNA for the CDR3: TGCGCCAGCAGCCAGCAACTAGGGGGACAGGGCTTGGCGAATGAGCAGTTCTTC.